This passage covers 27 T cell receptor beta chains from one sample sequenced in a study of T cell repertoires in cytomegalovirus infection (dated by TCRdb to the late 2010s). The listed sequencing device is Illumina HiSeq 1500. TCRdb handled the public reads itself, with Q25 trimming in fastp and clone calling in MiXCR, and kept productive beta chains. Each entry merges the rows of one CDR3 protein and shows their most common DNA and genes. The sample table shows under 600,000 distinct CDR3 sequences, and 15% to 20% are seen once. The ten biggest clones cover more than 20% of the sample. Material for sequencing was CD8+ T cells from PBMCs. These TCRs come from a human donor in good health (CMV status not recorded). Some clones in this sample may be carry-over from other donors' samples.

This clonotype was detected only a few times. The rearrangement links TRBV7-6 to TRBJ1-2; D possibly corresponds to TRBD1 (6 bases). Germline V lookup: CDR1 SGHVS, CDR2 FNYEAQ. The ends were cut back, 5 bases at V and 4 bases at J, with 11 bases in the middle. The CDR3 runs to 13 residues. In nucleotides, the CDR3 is TGTGCCAGCAGCAACGGACAGTTCTATGGCTACACCTTC. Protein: CASSNGQFYGYTF.

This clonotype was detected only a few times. CDR3 protein: CASSGRGRSFFNSPLHF. The DNA for the CDR3 is TGCGCCAGCAGTGGAAGGGGGCGATCCTTTTTTAATTCACCCCTCCACTTT. The chain is built from TRBV23-1 and TRBJ1-6; 7 bases are shared with TRBD1. TRBV23-1 is an open reading frame, and its role is uncertain. Unmatched junction bases numbered 13, after V lost 5 bases and J lost 6 bases. This CDR3 has 17 amino acids.

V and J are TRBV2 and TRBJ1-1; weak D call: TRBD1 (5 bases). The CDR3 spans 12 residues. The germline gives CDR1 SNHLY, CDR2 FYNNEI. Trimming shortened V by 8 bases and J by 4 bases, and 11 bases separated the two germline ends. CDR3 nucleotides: TGTGCCAGCGTCAAAGGGACCACTGAAGCTTTCTTT. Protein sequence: CASVKGTTEAFF.

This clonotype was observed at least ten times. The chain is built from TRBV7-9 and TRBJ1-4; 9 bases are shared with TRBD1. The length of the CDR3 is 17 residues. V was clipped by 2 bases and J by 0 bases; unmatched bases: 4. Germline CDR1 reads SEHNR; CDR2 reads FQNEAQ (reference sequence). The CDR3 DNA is TGTGCCAGCAGCTTATCAAACAGGGGGCCAACTAATGAAAAACTGTTTTTT. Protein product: CASSLSNRGPTNEKLFF.

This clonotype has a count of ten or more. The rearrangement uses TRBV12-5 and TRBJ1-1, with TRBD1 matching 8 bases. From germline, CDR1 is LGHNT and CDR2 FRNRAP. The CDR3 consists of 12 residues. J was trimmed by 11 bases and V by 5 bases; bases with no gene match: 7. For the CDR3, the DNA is TGTGCTAGTGGTACCAACGACAGGGGTGCTTTCTTT. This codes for CASGTNDRGAFF.

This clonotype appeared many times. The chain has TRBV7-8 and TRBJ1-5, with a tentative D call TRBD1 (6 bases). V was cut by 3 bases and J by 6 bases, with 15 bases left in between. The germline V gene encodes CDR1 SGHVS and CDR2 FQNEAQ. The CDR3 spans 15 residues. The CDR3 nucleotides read TGTGCCAGCAGCTTTTTTCCAGGGGCCGGTCAGCCCCAGCATTTT. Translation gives CASSFFPGAGQPQHF.

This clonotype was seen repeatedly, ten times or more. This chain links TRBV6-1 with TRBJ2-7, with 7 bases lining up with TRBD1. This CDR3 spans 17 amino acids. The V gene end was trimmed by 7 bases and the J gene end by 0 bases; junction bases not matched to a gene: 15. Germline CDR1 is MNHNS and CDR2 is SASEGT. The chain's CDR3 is CASKRKERDSYSYEQYF. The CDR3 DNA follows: TGTGCCAGCAAAAGGAAAGAGAGGGACAGCTACTCCTACGAGCAGTACTTC.

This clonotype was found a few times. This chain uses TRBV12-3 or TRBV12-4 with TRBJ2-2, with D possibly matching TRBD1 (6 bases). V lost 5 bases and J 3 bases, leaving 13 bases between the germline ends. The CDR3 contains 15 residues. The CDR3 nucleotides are TGTGCCAGCAGTAGGACAGATTTGTACACCGGGGAGCTGTTTTTT. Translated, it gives CASSRTDLYTGELFF.

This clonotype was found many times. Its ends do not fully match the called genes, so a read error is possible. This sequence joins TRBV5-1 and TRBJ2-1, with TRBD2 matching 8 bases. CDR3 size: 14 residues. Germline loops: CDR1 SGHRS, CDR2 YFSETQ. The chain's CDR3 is CASSPGGAGNEQFF. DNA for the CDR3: TGTGCCAGCAGCCCCGGGGGGGCAGGGAATGAGCAGTTCTTC.

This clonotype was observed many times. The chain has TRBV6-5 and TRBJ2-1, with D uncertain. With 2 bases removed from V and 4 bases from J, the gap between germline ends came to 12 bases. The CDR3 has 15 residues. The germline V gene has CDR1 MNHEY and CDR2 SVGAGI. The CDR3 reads CASSYTSPLYNEQFF. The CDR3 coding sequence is TGTGCCAGCAGTTACACATCTCCCTTGTACAATGAGCAGTTCTTC.

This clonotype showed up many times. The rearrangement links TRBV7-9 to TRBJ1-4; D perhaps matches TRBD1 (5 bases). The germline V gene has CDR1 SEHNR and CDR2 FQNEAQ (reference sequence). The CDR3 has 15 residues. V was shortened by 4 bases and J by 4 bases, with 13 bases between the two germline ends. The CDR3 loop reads CASSSSWGVNEKLFF. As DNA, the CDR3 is TGTGCCAGCAGCTCATCCTGGGGGGTTAATGAAAAACTGTTTTTT.

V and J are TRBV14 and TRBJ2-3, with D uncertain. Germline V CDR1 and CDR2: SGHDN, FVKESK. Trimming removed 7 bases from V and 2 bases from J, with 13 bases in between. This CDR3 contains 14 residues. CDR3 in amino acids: CASTSGRFTDTQYF. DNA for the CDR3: TGTGCCAGCACCTCAGGAAGGTTCACAGATACGCAGTATTTT.

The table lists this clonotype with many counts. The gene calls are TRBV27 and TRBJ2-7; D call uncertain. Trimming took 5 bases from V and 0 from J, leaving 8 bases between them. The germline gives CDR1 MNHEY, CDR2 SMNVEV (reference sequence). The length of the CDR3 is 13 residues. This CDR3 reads CASSGFSSYEQYF. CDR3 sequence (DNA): TGTGCCAGCAGTGGATTTAGCTCCTACGAGCAGTACTTC.

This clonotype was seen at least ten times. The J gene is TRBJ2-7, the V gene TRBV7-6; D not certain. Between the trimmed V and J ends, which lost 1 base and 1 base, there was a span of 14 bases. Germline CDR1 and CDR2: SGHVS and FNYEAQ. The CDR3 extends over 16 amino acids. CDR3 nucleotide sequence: TGTGCCAGCAGCTTAGGAATCGGTATTCTTTCCTACGAGCAGTACTTC. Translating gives CASSLGIGILSYEQYF.

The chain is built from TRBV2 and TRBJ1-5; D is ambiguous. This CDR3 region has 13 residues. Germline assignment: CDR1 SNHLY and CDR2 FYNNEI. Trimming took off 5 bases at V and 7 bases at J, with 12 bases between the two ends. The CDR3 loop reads CASSSPDGQPQHF. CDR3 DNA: TGTGCCAGCAGTTCACCAGATGGCCAGCCCCAGCATTTT.

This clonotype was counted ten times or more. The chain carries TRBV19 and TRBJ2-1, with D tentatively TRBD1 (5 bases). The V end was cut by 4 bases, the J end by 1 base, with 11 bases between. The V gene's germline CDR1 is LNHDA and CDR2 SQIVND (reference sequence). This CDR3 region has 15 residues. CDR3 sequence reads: CASSSDPGSYNEQFF. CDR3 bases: TGTGCCAGTAGTAGTGACCCAGGGTCCTACAATGAGCAGTTCTTC.

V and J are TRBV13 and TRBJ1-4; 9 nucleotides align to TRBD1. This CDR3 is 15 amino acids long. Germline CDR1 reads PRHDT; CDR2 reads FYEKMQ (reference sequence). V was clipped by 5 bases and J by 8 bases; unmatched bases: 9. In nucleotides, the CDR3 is TGTGCCAGCAGCGAGGGACAGGGAGAAGGAGAAAAACTGTTTTTT. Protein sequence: CASSEGQGEGEKLFF. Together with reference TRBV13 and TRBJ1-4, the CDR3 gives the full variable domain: AAGVIQSPRHLIKEKRETATLKCYPIPRHDTVYWYQQGPGQDPQFLISFYEKMQSDKGSIPDRFSAQQFSDYHSELNMSSLELGDSALYFCASSEGQGEGEKLFFGSGTQLSVL.

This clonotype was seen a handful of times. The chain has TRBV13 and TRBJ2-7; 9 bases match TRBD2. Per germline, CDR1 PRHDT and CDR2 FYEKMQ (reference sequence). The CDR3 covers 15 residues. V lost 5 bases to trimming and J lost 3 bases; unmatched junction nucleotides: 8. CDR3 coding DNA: TGTGCCAGCAGCCAGCGCGGGAGGGAGGTCTACGAGCAGTACTTC. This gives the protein CASSQRGREVYEQYF.

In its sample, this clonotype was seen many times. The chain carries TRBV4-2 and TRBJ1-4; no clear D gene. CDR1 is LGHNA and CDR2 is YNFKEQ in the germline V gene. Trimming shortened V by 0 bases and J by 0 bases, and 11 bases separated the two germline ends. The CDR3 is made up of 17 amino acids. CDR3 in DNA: TGTGCCAGCAGCCAAGATATGCCGGCCGCAACTAATGAAAAACTGTTTTTT. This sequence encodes CASSQDMPAATNEKLFF.

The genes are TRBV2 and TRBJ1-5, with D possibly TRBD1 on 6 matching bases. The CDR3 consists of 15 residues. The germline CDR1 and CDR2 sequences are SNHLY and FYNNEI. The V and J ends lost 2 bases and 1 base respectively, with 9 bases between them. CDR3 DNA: TGTGCCAGCAGTGAATTCAGGGGAAGCAATCAGCCCCAGCATTTT. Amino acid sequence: CASSEFRGSNQPQHF.

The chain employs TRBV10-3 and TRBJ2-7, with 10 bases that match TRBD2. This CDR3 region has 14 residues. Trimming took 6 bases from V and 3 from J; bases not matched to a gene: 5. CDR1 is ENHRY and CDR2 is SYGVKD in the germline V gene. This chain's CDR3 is CAIRVGTSDYEQYF. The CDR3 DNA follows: TGTGCCATCAGGGTCGGGACTAGCGACTACGAGCAGTACTTC.

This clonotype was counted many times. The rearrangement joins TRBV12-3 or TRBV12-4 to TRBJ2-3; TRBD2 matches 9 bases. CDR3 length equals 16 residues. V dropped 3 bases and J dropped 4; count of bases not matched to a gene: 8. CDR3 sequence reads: CASSFRGRAFSDTQYF. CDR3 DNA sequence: TGTGCCAGCAGTTTCCGCGGGAGGGCCTTTTCAGATACGCAGTATTTT.

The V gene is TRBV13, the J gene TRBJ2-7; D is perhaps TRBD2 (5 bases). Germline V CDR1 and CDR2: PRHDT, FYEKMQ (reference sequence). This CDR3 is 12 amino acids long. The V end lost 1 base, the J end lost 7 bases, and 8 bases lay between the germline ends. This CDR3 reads CASSLASREQYF. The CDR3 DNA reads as TGTGCCAGCAGCTTAGCTAGCAGAGAGCAGTACTTC.

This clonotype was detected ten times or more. The CDR3 protein is CASSFDTNTGELFF. In nucleotides, the CDR3 is TGTGCCAGCAGCTTCGACACGAACACCGGGGAGCTGTTTTTT. The rearrangement links TRBV7-7 to TRBJ2-2; D gene ambiguous. V lost 3 bases to trimming and J lost 0 bases, with 5 bases between them. Germline V gene sequence: CDR1 SSHAT, CDR2 FNYEAQ (reference sequence). This CDR3 is built from 14 residues.

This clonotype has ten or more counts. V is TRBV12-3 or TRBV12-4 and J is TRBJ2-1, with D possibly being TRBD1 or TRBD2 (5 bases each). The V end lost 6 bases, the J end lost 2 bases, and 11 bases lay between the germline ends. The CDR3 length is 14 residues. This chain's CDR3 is CASRGEHTYNEQFF. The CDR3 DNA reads TGTGCCAGCAGGGGGGAGCACACCTACAATGAGCAGTTCTTC.

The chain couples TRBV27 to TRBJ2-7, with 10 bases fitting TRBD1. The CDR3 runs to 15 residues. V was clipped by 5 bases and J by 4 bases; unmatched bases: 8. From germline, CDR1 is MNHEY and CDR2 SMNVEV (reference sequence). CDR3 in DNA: TGTGCCAGCAGTCCCCCCGGGACAGGGGAATACGAGCAGTACTTC. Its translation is CASSPPGTGEYEQYF.

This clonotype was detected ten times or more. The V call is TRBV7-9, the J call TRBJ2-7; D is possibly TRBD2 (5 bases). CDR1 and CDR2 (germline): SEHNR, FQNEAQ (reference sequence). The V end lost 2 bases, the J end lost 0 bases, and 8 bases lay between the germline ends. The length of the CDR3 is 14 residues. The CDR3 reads CASSLPGFSYEQYF. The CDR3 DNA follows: TGTGCCAGCAGCTTACCGGGGTTCTCCTACGAGCAGTACTTC.